Below, 23 T cell receptor beta chains from the same sample are listed, as sequenced in a study of cytomegalovirus exposure and HLA in healthy donors. The assay was immunoSEQ multiplex PCR, and TCRdb's table has in-frame clones only and misses some. This sample has 50,000 to 65,000 clones; 95% occur once, and the top ten carry roughly 6.6%. The sequencing sample was made of PBMCs. All receptors derive from a woman under 30 in good health and CMV-seropositive.

V and J are TRBV4-3 and TRBJ1-3, with a tentative D call TRBD1 (5 bases). The CDR3 has 16 residues. V was trimmed by 4 bases and J by 0 bases, leaving 13 bases between them. Per germline, CDR1 LGHNA and CDR2 YSLEER. The CDR3 nucleotides are TGCGCCAGCAGCCGCGGGAGGGGACTCTCTGGAAACACCATATATTTT. Translation: CASSRGRGLSGNTIYF.

The chain combines TRBV18 with TRBJ1-5, with D hard to call. V dropped 4 bases and J dropped 0 bases, with 10 bases sitting between them. The germline V gene encodes CDR1 KGHSH and CDR2 LQKENI. The CDR3 is 15 amino acids. The CDR3 reads CASSRSGNSNQPQHF. In DNA form, the CDR3 reads TGTGCCAGCTCACGATCAGGAAATAGCAATCAGCCCCAGCATTTT.

This clone was observed once. V is TRBV18 and J is TRBJ1-2; D possibly corresponds to TRBD1 (6 bases). The germline V gene encodes CDR1 KGHSH and CDR2 LQKENI. The CDR3 length is 15 residues. Trimming took 2 bases from V and 3 from J, leaving 13 bases between them. The CDR3 is CASSPKGRTDYGYTF. DNA of the CDR3: TGTGCCAGCTCACCAAAGGGCCGGACAGACTATGGCTACACCTTC.

This chain connects TRBV28 to TRBJ1-6, with D possibly matching TRBD1 (6 bases). V lost 3 bases to trimming and J lost 7 bases, with 22 bases between them. The CDR3 covers 18 residues. Germline V lookup: CDR1 MDHEN, CDR2 SYDVKM. The CDR3 region is CASSFAPGSGAANSPLHF. In DNA, the CDR3 is TGTGCCAGCAGTTTCGCACCAGGATCAGGGGCCGCAAATTCACCCCTCCACTTT.

A single count supports this clone. The chain has TRBV19 and TRBJ2-2; the match to TRBD2 covers 7 bases. The V gene's germline CDR1 is LNHDA and CDR2 SQIVND (reference sequence). Losses at the gene ends were 6 bases for V and 3 bases for J; bases not matched to a gene: 10. There are 16 residues in the CDR3. CDR3 residues: CASRKTLSGYTGELFF. DNA for the CDR3: TGTGCCAGTAGGAAGACTCTTAGCGGGTACACCGGGGAGCTGTTTTTT. The full variable domain, completed using reference TRBV19 and TRBJ2-2, is DGGITQSPKYLFRKEGQNVTLSCEQNLNHDAMYWYRQDPGQGLRLIYYSQIVNDFQKGDIAEGYSVSREKKESFPLTVTSAQKNPTAFYLCASRKTLSGYTGELFFGEGSRLTVL.

DNA for the CDR3: TGCGCCAGCAGCCTGGGACTAGCGGGAGGAAGTGAGCAGTTCTTC. Amino acids: CASSLGLAGGSEQFF. This chain links TRBV5-1 with TRBJ2-1; 15 nucleotides align to TRBD2. V shed 4 bases, J shed 9 bases, and the junction held 5 bases outside the gene matches. Germline loops: CDR1 SGHRS, CDR2 YFSETQ. The CDR3 is 15 residues long.

The V and J genes are TRBV19 and TRBJ1-5; 10 bases are a match to TRBD1. The CDR3 contains 15 residues. V trimming: 6 bases; J trimming: 6 bases; junction bases outside the gene matches: 8. Germline lookup yields CDR1 LNHDA and CDR2 SQIVND (reference sequence). CDR3 sequence: CASSWTGGQGQPQHF. The CDR3, as DNA: TGTGCCAGTAGCTGGACAGGGGGTCAGGGTCAGCCCCAGCATTTT.

This CDR3 reads CASSSSNPGLAGGPRLNEQFF. DNA of the CDR3: TGTGCCAGCAGCTCATCCAACCCGGGACTAGCGGGAGGGCCAAGGCTGAATGAGCAGTTCTTC. The V call is TRBV13, the J call TRBJ2-1; 16 nucleotides line up with TRBD2. Germline V gene sequence: CDR1 PRHDT, CDR2 FYEKMQ (reference sequence). J was trimmed by 7 bases and V by 4 bases; bases with no gene match: 19. The CDR3 totals 21 residues.

V is TRBV28 and J is TRBJ2-3; possible D gene TRBD1, 6 bases. V was pared by 5 bases and J by 6 bases, with 18 bases between. This CDR3 is built from 15 residues. Germline V CDR1 and CDR2: MDHEN, SYDVKM. The CDR3 spells CASSTYHRVQDTQYF. In DNA form, the CDR3 reads TGTGCCAGCAGTACCTACCACAGGGTCCAGGATACGCAGTATTTT.

The gene calls are TRBV7-6 and TRBJ1-2; no clear D gene. The CDR3 loop spans 13 amino acids. V lost 2 bases and J 4 bases, leaving 8 bases between the germline ends. Germline V gives CDR1 SGHVS, CDR2 FNYEAQ. CDR3 sequence reads: CASSLTPSYGYTF. The CDR3 DNA is TGTGCCAGCAGCTTAACTCCCTCCTATGGCTACACCTTC.

The genes are TRBV28 and TRBJ1-5; perhaps TRBD1 as D (5 bases). The CDR3 spans 14 residues. Per the germline V gene, CDR1 is MDHEN and CDR2 is SYDVKM. Trimming stripped 9 bases from V and 6 bases from J, with 18 bases between. The CDR3 DNA reads TGTGCCAGTATGTCGTGGCAGGGCCGTCAGCCCCAGCATTTT. It encodes CASMSWQGRQPQHF.

The chain employs TRBV5-1 and TRBJ2-2, with D unclear. This CDR3 is built from 15 residues. Trimming left V 0 bases short and J 0 bases short, with 6 bases between. Germline CDR1 reads SGHRS; CDR2 reads YFSETQ. The CDR3 here is CASSLGVTNTGELFF. The CDR3 DNA reads as TGCGCCAGCAGCTTGGGTGTAACGAACACCGGGGAGCTGTTTTTT.

The CDR3 sequence is CSPFGLAGNTQYF. The DNA for the CDR3 is TGCAGCCCTTTTGGACTAGCGGGGAATACGCAGTATTTT. The V gene is TRBV29-1, the J gene TRBJ2-3; 12 bases map to TRBD2. The CDR3 has 13 residues. Germline-derived CDR1 and CDR2 are SQVTM and ANQGSEA. With 8 bases clipped from V and 7 bases from J, the junction kept 7 bases outside the gene matches.

The chain links TRBV19 to TRBJ2-5; 8 bases line up with TRBD2. CDR1 is LNHDA, CDR2 SQIVND, per germline (reference sequence). J lost 3 bases, V lost 6 bases, and 6 bases had no gene match. The CDR3 contains 14 residues. In nucleotides, the CDR3 is TGTGCCAGTAGCCCCCCACTAGCGGAAGAGACCCAGTACTTC. Amino acid sequence: CASSPPLAEETQYF.

The CDR3 loop reads CASRRALEYEQYF. The CDR3 region has the DNA TGTGCCAGTCGCCGAGCGTTGGAGTACGAGCAGTACTTC. The chain has TRBV7-9 and TRBJ2-7; D call uncertain. The CDR3 consists of 13 residues. V gave up 9 bases and J gave up 4 bases, with 16 bases separating them. Germline CDR1 and CDR2: SEHNR and FQNEAQ (reference sequence).

This clone showed up just once. This chain connects TRBV9 to TRBJ1-1; no reliable D call. The V gene lost 4 bases and the J gene lost 1 base, with 8 bases spanning the gap. From germline, CDR1 is SGDLS and CDR2 YYNGEE. This CDR3 is 13 amino acids long. The CDR3 DNA reads TGTGCCAGCAGCAACGCGGGGAACACTGAAGCTTTCTTT. Translated: CASSNAGNTEAFF. The full variable domain, in which reference TRBV9 and TRBJ1-1 provide the parts outside the CDR3, is DSGVTQTPKHLITATGQRVTLRCSPRSGDLSVYWYQQSLDQGLQFLIQYYNGEERAKGNILERFSAQQFPDLHSELNLSSLELGDSALYFCASSNAGNTEAFFGQGTRLTVV.

The CDR3 loop reads CASSFGLPHGEQFF. CDR3 coding DNA: TGTGCCAGCAGTTTCGGTCTACCCCATGGTGAGCAGTTCTTC. J is TRBJ2-1 and V is TRBV6-5; D is unclear. V was clipped by 4 bases and J by 9 bases, with 16 bases between them. Germline V gene data show CDR1 as MNHEY and CDR2 as SVGAGI. This CDR3 has 14 residues.

The genes are TRBV27 and TRBJ1-2, with D tentatively TRBD1 (5 bases). Trimming shortened V by 3 bases and J by 2 bases, and 7 bases separated the two germline ends. Germline V gives CDR1 MNHEY, CDR2 SMNVEV (reference sequence). CDR3 length equals 13 residues. The CDR3 loop is CASSLRQNYGYTF. CDR3 nucleotide sequence: TGTGCCAGCAGTTTGCGACAGAACTATGGCTACACCTTC.

The rearrangement links TRBV9 to TRBJ2-2, with 9 bases fitting TRBD1. J was trimmed by 7 bases and V by 0 bases; bases with no gene match: 7. Germline CDR1 SGDLS, CDR2 YYNGEE. This CDR3 comprises 16 residues. CDR3: CASSVGDRVWGGELFF. CDR3 DNA sequence: TGTGCCAGCAGCGTAGGGGACAGGGTCTGGGGCGGGGAGCTGTTTTTT.

The CDR3, as DNA: TGTGGCGCTGACCCGATTGGCGGCAATTTGGGTGGCTACACCTTC. Translated, it gives CGADPIGGNLGGYTF. The V call is TRBV6-1, the J call TRBJ1-2; D uncertain. The CDR3 is made up of 15 amino acids. Germline CDR1 and CDR2: MNHNS and SASEGT.

This chain joins TRBV11-3 and TRBJ1-1; D possibly corresponds to TRBD1 (6 bases). CDR3 length equals 15 residues. CDR1 is SGHNT, CDR2 YENEEA, per germline. V was shortened by 3 bases and J by 1 base, with 12 bases between the two germline ends. The CDR3 DNA sequence: TGTGCCAGCAGCTTGCCGGGACACCCGAACACTGAAGCTTTCTTT. Translation gives CASSLPGHPNTEAFF.

This clone has a handful of counts. The genes are TRBV2 and TRBJ1-6; 8 bases map to TRBD1. Trimming took 5 bases from V and 9 from J; bases not matched to a gene: 3. This CDR3 contains 13 residues. The germline V gene has CDR1 SNHLY and CDR2 FYNNEI. As DNA, the CDR3 is TGTGCCAGCAGTCAGGACAGGGTTTCACCCCTCCACTTT. Translated: CASSQDRVSPLHF.

This clone is a singleton in its sample. This chain joins TRBV27 and TRBJ2-1; 10 bases line up with TRBD1. The CDR3 consists of 16 residues. Germline CDR1 is MNHEY and CDR2 is SMNVEV (reference sequence). Trimming removed 4 bases from V and 5 bases from J; junction bases left unmatched: 8. The CDR3 spells CASSSPDRGFHNEQFF. The CDR3 DNA reads as TGTGCCAGCAGTTCCCCGGACAGGGGGTTTCACAATGAGCAGTTCTTC.